Listed below are T cell receptor beta chains from one sample, sequenced in a study of T cells in Graves' hyperthyroidism and ophthalmopathy. TCRdb reanalysed the multiplex PCR reads using MiXCR and keeps one entry per CDR3 protein. The table lists under 350,000 distinct CDR3 sequences, about a sixth of them singletons, with roughly 53% in the top ten. The specimen sequenced was blood. The receptors were sampled from a woman aged 55-75 years with Graves' ophthalmopathy. Both conserved end residues are part of each CDR3. Rows give clone size only sometimes, using once, few, many, or a class for an expanded clone.

many,TRBJ2-7,TRBV9,CASSAKEGTGSHEQYF
many,TRBJ2-3,TRBV20-1,CSAREGTSGGTQYF
many,TRBJ1-4,TRBV27,CASRRGGGRGEKLFF
-,TRBJ2-1,TRBV6-1,CASSNREGYNEQFF
few,TRBJ2-1,TRBV30,CAWSVLGTSGLDEQFF
many,TRBJ2-1,TRBV7-2,CASSANRENEQFF
-,TRBJ2-5,TRBV2,CASSDRFPYF
many,TRBJ2-4,TRBV20-1,CSADVPGQLNIQYF
few,TRBJ1-5,TRBV19,CASTIGYLHQPQHF
-,TRBJ1-2,TRBV4-3,CASSQDYWGGYTF
many,TRBJ2-4,TRBV20-1,CSAGSLAKNIQYF
-,TRBJ1-2,TRBV6-2/TRBV6-3,CASSRDSTLSYYGYTF
many,TRBJ2-1,TRBV7-2,CASSFGGTYNEQFF
few,TRBJ2-5,TRBV27,CASRVYETGGGETQYF
-,TRBJ2-1,TRBV28,CASSLDGTSGSNEQFF
many,TRBJ2-7,TRBV4-1,CASSQDPTARFGYEQYF
many,TRBJ1-5,TRBV18,CASSHRGSSNQPQHF
few,TRBJ1-4,TRBV7-2,CASSWTGSFEKLFF
-,TRBJ2-1,TRBV5-1,CASSLDSGAFDEQFF
many,TRBJ2-3,TRBV29-1,CSVGGGGSTDTQYF
many,TRBJ2-7,TRBV27,CASSSYQGSSYEQYF
many,TRBJ2-1,TRBV24-1,CATSDPTSGRAREQFF
many,TRBJ2-5,TRBV3-1,CASSQDVGRRTQYF
-,TRBJ2-7,TRBV18,CASSPETDEQYF
many,TRBJ1-1,TRBV7-2,CASKMDRWVNTEAFF
many,TRBJ2-7,TRBV18,CASSPPSAGEQYF
few,TRBJ2-7,TRBV6-5,CASSYYGQGPGPYEQYF
-,TRBJ2-5,TRBV4-3,CASSQDRGGTETQYF
many,TRBJ2-5,TRBV11-2,CASSSSVGETQYF
few,TRBJ2-1,TRBV5-1,CASSLAPSGTSSYNEQFF
many,TRBJ2-1,TRBV7-3,CASSSQGVGGSGEQFF
many,TRBJ2-2,TRBV2,CASSIYLGNTGELFF
few,TRBJ1-4,TRBV4-3,CASSQATGQNEKLFF
few,TRBJ1-6,TRBV18,CATQKLQGMEYNSPLHF
-,TRBJ1-6,TRBV7-3,CASSSDPNSPLHF